This T cell receptor beta chain came from a study of regulatory T cells in long-lasting Graves disease (dated by TCRdb to about 2021). For the study in its entirety: Persistent Graves' disease meant more than 5 years of antithyroid drug treatment with TSH receptor autoantibodies that stayed positive. Persistent Graves' disease patients were compared with newly diagnosed Graves' disease patients by peripheral blood TCR sequencing and RNA sequencing. The study was conducted in China and was registered as a clinical trial. TCR sequencing covered roughly 13 persistent and about 20 newly diagnosed Graves' disease patients, about 35 samples in total. On average, persistent Graves' disease patients in the clinical cohort had been on antithyroid drugs for about 9.7 years. Here is what the overall study found, with its caveats: Persistent disease showed preferential use of TRBV28, TRBJ1-2 and TRBJ2-5, whereas newly diagnosed disease favored TRBV20-1 and TRBJ2-1. Sequencing and analysis were restricted to the TCR beta chain. Peripheral blood alone was examined, since thyroid tissue, which constituted the primary lesion, could not be accessed. Persistent Graves' disease patients showed lower TCR Shannon entropy and fewer highly expanded clones than newly diagnosed patients, suggesting clonal expansion. The small sample size was acknowledged by the authors as a limitation that may reduce accuracy. A larger number of public clonotypes was shared among persistent patients (2,741) than among newly diagnosed patients (roughly 1,000).

Ends trimmed: V by 6 bases, J by 2 bases; bases unmatched to a gene: 2. The CDR3 starts with the cysteine, ends with the phenylalanine, and has 13 residues. Only the CDR3 DNA is retained, 39 bases long and in frame from the first base. Via the germline V gene, CDR1 is SNHLY and CDR2 FYNNEI. Libraries were constructed by multiplex PCR. TCRdb shows the sequencer as Illumina HiSeq 4000. To build TCR beta libraries, CDR3 regions were amplified by Arm-PCR using iRepertoire HTBI primers. Gel purification was performed on PCR products prior to sequencing. In the original analysis: Across samples, around 62 TRBV and 15 or so TRBJ segments were identified and used for gene usage analysis of CDR3 amino acid clonotypes. COPE and FqMerger were used to merge the filtered high-quality paired reads into contigs. BLAST was used to align contigs to IMGT TRBV, TRBD and TRBJ reference genes, with CDR3 defined following IMGT. Clonotypes above 0.1% frequency were classified as highly expanded clones. Repertoire diversity was measured by Shannon entropy, and V-J evenness by the Gini coefficient. A clonotype found in more than one individual was treated as public. The public reads were run again by TCRdb, first through fastp at Q25 and then through MiXCR, and only productive beta chains were kept. Here each entry gathers all rows of one CDR3 protein and keeps the most common genes and DNA. The V and J calls shown here were made by TCRdb, not taken from the authors' results. The sample data list some 300,000 distinct CDR3 sequences, and around 21% of these were observed just once. The ten biggest clones cover just over 55% of the sample.

The time point label for this specimen denotes: persistent/refractory GD, antithyroid drugs over 5 years with positive TRAb. For both TCR sequencing and RNA sequencing, RNA was extracted from PBMCs in TRIzol. Graves' disease was diagnosed according to American Thyroid Association guidelines. The patients came from an endocrinology department in Xi'an, China. Each patient gave approximately 8.8 milliliters of peripheral blood, collected in an EDTA anticoagulant tube. PBMCs were isolated by Ficoll Paque Plus density gradient separation without further T cell sorting. An Agilent 2100 Bioanalyzer and agarose gel were used to assess RNA quality, and a NanoDrop 2000 was used to measure RNA concentration. This clonotype was picked up many times. Its binding antigen is unknown. No base quality values were provided; no much bigger clone lies one nucleotide off.

The sequence derives from a female donor with Graves disease. Sequences were derived from peripheral blood mononuclear cells (PBMCs), sampled when the disease was refractory, from a patient treated with antithyroid drugs. The sequence joins TRBV2 to TRBJ2-7, with 9 bases matching TRBD1. This receptor has the CDR3 CASSGQGPYEQYF. The sequence in DNA is TGTGCCAGCAGCGGACAGGGGCCCTACGAGCAGTACTTC.